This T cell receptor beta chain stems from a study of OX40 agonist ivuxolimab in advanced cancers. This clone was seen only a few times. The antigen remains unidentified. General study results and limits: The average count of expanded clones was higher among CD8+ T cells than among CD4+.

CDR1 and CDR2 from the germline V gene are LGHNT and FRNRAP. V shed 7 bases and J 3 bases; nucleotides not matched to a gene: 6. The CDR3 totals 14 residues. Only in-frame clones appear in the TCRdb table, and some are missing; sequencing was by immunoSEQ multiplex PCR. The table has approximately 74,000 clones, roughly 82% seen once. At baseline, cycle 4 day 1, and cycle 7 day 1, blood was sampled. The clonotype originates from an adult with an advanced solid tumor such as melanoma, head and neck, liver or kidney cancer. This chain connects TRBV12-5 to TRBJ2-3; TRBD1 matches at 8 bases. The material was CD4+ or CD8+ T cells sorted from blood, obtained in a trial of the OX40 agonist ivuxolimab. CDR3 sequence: CASAAGGRTDTQYF. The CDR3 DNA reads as TGTGCTAGTGCCGCAGGGGGCCGGACAGATACGCAGTATTTT.